These 9 T cell receptor beta chains originate from one sample sequenced in a study of OX40 agonist ivuxolimab in advanced cancers. The method was immunoSEQ multiplex PCR; TCRdb's version includes in-frame clones alone and lacks a portion of them. The data contain approximately 91,000 clones, around 87% of them singletons. This specimen consisted of CD4+ or CD8+ T cells sorted from blood, obtained in a trial of the OX40 agonist ivuxolimab. All receptors come from an adult with an advanced solid tumor such as melanoma, head and neck, liver or kidney cancer.

The chain is built from TRBV6-5 and TRBJ2-7, with 7 bases fitting TRBD1. CDR1 is MNHEY, CDR2 SVGAGI, per germline. CDR3 length equals 16 residues. With V trimmed by 0 bases and J by 2 bases, 7 bases remained unmatched. CDR3 residues: CASSYSVEGAPYEQYF. DNA of the CDR3: TGTGCCAGCAGTTACTCGGTAGAGGGGGCCCCCTACGAGCAGTACTTC.

This clone occurred a few times. The sample has other DNA sequences that encode this CDR3 too. CDR3 sequence reads: CASSSPRGNNEQFF. CDR3 coding DNA: TGTGCCAGCAGCTCCCCACGTGGTAACAATGAGCAGTTCTTC. The chain has TRBV7-2 and TRBJ2-1; D gene unclear. V was pared by 4 bases and J by 5 bases, with 12 bases between. Germline CDR1 reads SGHTA; CDR2 reads FQGNSA. The CDR3 sequence is 14 residues long.

V and J are TRBV11-3 and TRBJ2-3; TRBD2 matches 10 bases. Germline lookup yields CDR1 SGHNT and CDR2 YENEEA. This CDR3 spans 15 amino acids. The V gene end was trimmed by 3 bases and the J gene end by 5 bases; junction bases not matched to a gene: 5. CDR3 loop: CASSLGAGGVDTQYF. The CDR3 region has the DNA TGTGCCAGCAGCTTGGGAGCGGGGGGGGTAGATACGCAGTATTTT.

This clone was detected a few times. The rearrangement joins TRBV2 to TRBJ1-2, with no clear D. The CDR3 spans 12 residues. CDR1 is SNHLY, CDR2 FYNNEI, per germline. Trimming removed 6 bases at V and 2 bases at J, with 7 bases between. CDR3 amino acids: CASRIGNYGYTF. The CDR3 DNA sequence: TGTGCCAGCAGGATTGGAAACTATGGCTACACCTTC.

The chain couples TRBV4-3 to TRBJ2-1; 8 bases fit TRBD2. The CDR3 contains 15 residues. Germline lookup yields CDR1 LGHNA and CDR2 YSLEER. The J segment lost 6 bases and the V segment lost 2 bases, leaving 6 bases of the junction unmatched. Here the CDR3 reads CASSQWRLAGNEQFF. CDR3 nucleotides: TGCGCCAGCAGCCAATGGAGGCTAGCGGGCAATGAGCAGTTCTTC.

This clone was picked up one time. The V gene is TRBV11-2, the J gene TRBJ2-4; D possibly corresponds to TRBD2 (5 bases). In germline, CDR1 is SGHAT, CDR2 FQNNGV. The CDR3 contains 14 residues. V dropped 2 bases and J dropped 1 base, with 6 bases sitting between them. The CDR3 DNA sequence: TGTGCCAGCAGCTTAAGGAGGGCCAAAAACATTCAGTACTTC. Amino acid sequence: CASSLRRAKNIQYF.

The chain has TRBV6-1 and TRBJ1-2; 9 bases are a match to TRBD1. With V trimmed by 2 bases and J by 8 bases, 9 bases remained unmatched. Germline V CDR1 and CDR2: MNHNS, SASEGT. The CDR3 is 15 amino acids. The CDR3 loop reads CASSELTGGMSGYTF. CDR3 coding DNA: TGTGCCAGCAGTGAATTGACAGGGGGAATGAGCGGCTACACCTTC.

V and J are TRBV11-2 and TRBJ1-2; D unclear. The V and J ends lost 5 bases and 4 bases respectively, with 14 bases between them. CDR3 size: 14 residues. Germline assignment: CDR1 SGHAT and CDR2 FQNNGV. DNA for the CDR3: TGTGCCAGCAGCAGCGCGGGCCAAGGCTATGGCTACACCTTC. This sequence encodes CASSSAGQGYGYTF.

The genes are TRBV19 and TRBJ1-2; 7 nucleotides agree with TRBD1. The CDR3 runs 15 residues. Germline CDR1 is LNHDA and CDR2 is SQIVND (reference sequence). Losses at the gene ends were 5 bases for V and 4 bases for J; bases not matched to a gene: 10. CDR3 DNA: TGTGCCAGTAGTGCTAGGGACAGCTTCCTCTATGGCTACACCTTC. Amino acids: CASSARDSFLYGYTF.